This T cell receptor beta chain appears in the sequencing data of a study of beta chain features in type 1 diabetes (dated by TCRdb to 2016 to 2019). Looking at the study overall: Mean age, gender distribution, total cell number and subset yield were not different between patients and healthy donors. A total of 100 million to 140 million sorted cells were examined across all samples, and the number of cells per subset was strongly correlated with RNA yield. In the study, TCRB repertoires of sorted circulating CD4+ T cell subsets from recently diagnosed type 1 diabetes patients were compared with those of matched healthy donors. Regulatory and stem cell-like memory subsets were isolated from only 8 patients and about 8 healthy donors, whereas naive and central memory subsets came from all 28 donors.

Each donor gave one peripheral blood draw, averaging approximately 0.12 L, which was collected into heparinised tubes. A BD FACSAria II and a panel including CD45RO, CCR7, CD25, CD127, CD95 and CD27 were used to sort naive, central memory, regulatory and stem cell-like memory CD4+ T cells. All sorted populations exceeded 95% purity. PBMCs were isolated right away by Lymphoprep density gradient centrifugation and were stained directly, without culture. So that batch effects would be minimized, each experiment stained and sorted samples in pairs, pairing one healthy donor with one patient. Here is what the overall study found, with its caveats: Fewer insertions and more nucleotide deletions at VDJ recombination sites were observed in patients with type 1 diabetes, implying thymic rearrangement abnormalities. Because cDNA was sequenced instead of genomic DNA, activated cells with high expression could be over-represented, although the groups did not differ in activation or CD3 levels. Shorter templates might have been favored by PCR, but patient and control samples were amplified and corrected together, so both groups would have been affected equally by any skew. HLA sub-analyses involved small numbers of individuals, so any influence of HLA type on TCRB rearrangement remained unresolved. Naive, central memory and regulatory TCRB repertoires appeared more similar among patients than among healthy donors. Type 1 diabetes patients showed a moderate but significant shortening of TCRB CDR3 length in all four CD4+ subsets.

About this clone: Its antigen is unknown. The sample holds no much larger clone one base away, and base qualities are not on file.

Ends trimmed: V by 4 bases, J by 8 bases; bases unmatched to a gene: 4. The CDR3 measures 12 amino acids from cysteine to phenylalanine. CDR3 DNA is the only sequence kept; it has 36 bases, read in frame from the first base. CDR1 MDHEN and CDR2 SYDVKM were looked up in the germline V gene. The entire isolated RNA was reverse transcribed using the High Capacity cDNA Reverse Transcription Kit, and thus expressed TCRB transcripts were sequenced. Deep immunoSEQ sequencing was applied to naive, central memory and regulatory T cell samples, giving an average of roughly 3.5 million total reads per sample. Sorted cells were lysed in RLT buffer, and RNA was extracted using DNase-treated RNeasy Micro or Mini kits according to cell number. Each cell subset was processed separately to prevent cross-contamination, with patient and healthy donor samples processed together. The immunoSEQ multiplex PCR was used to amplify TCRB sequences from cDNA, generating 87-bp fragments that spanned the CDR3 region. The amplicons were sequenced using the Illumina HiSeq platform. The paper's data handling went like this. PCR bias was computationally corrected using synthetic template baselines, reads within Hamming distance 2 were collapsed, and singletons that could not be merged were discarded. Reads were aligned against IMGT so that V, D and J genes, CDR3 length and insertions or deletions at six rearrangement sites could be assigned. Within each subset, clonotype counts were normalized to the number of sorted cells before true diversity and Gini coefficients were calculated with the tcR R package. The overlap coefficient, calculated on TCRB nucleotide sequences, was used to quantify repertoire sharing. The table was pulled from immuneACCESS by TCRdb, which kept in-frame rearrangements only. Such tables lose some clones; where checked, under half of the loss comes from unresolved V genes, and the rest has no known cause. V and J calls and clone size are copied from that table; D and trimming were computed from the DNA. The sample has roughly 180,000 clones on record, 10% to 15% of them singletons. The ten top clones hold about 0.59% of the sample.

The sequence was collected from a woman under 30 in good health. The chain couples TRBV28 to TRBJ1-2, with 7 bases in between that match TRBD1. Specimen: central memory CD4+ T cells from blood. The CDR3 region has the sequence CASSSTGKGYTF. The nucleotides are TGTGCCAGCAGTTCGACAGGGAAAGGCTACACCTTC.